The entry below describes one T cell receptor (beta chain). Its target is unknown. The sample comes from a study of cytomegalovirus exposure and HLA in healthy donors. Study-level results: By a later analysis, the bulk of CMV-associated TCR beta chains appeared HLA-restricted.

PCR employed 60 Vbeta and 13 Jbeta primers. Measured with immunoSEQ multiplex PCR; TCRdb has only the in-frame clones, and not every one. In the table there are fewer than 250,000 clones, roughly 73% of which are singletons. The donors comprised healthy bone marrow donors. V gave up 2 bases and J gave up 2 bases, with 9 bases separating them. Germline CDR1 and CDR2: MDHEN and SYDVKM. The CDR3 covers 14 residues. The rearrangement joins TRBV28 to TRBJ2-5; perhaps TRBD1 as D (6 bases). The specimen sequenced was PBMCs. The receptor was derived from a woman in her 30s in good health and CMV-seropositive. In DNA form, the CDR3 reads TGTGCCAGCAGTTTACCGCAGGGGCAAGAGACCCAGTACTTC. Amino acids: CASSLPQGQETQYF.